The T cell receptor (beta chain) described here comes from a study of T cells after posttransplantation cyclophosphamide. Regarding this clone: Its target is unknown.

General study points: Donor-recipient repertoire similarity was low at 1-2 months, rising over year one. Tissue-infiltrating T cells from skin or gut overlapped little with blood T cells. TRB clonality was highly associated with recipient CMV seropositivity and reactivation.

Clones were sequenced by immunoSEQ multiplex PCR, and TCRdb holds only the in-frame ones, with some missing. The data show roughly 4,800 clones, 65% to 85% seen once. Sampled 1 year posttransplant, controls received myeloablative marrow transplants, methotrexate and a calcineurin inhibitor. Trimming took 6 bases from V and 7 from J, leaving 12 bases between them. Germline CDR1 SQVTM, CDR2 ANQGSEA. The length of the CDR3 is 12 residues. This TCR came from a female patient aged 50-59 years who received an allogeneic stem cell transplant from an unrelated donor, was CMV-positive, and had acute and chronic GVHD. Some of these T cells may belong to the graft donor. This specimen was PBMCs, taken 300 to 330 days after allogeneic stem cell transplant with calcineurin inhibitor and methotrexate. V gene TRBV29-1 combines with J gene TRBJ2-2, with unresolved D. The CDR3 nucleotides are TGCAGCGTACCCGTACCCGGCGGGGAGCTGTTTTTT. Its translation is CSVPVPGGELFF.